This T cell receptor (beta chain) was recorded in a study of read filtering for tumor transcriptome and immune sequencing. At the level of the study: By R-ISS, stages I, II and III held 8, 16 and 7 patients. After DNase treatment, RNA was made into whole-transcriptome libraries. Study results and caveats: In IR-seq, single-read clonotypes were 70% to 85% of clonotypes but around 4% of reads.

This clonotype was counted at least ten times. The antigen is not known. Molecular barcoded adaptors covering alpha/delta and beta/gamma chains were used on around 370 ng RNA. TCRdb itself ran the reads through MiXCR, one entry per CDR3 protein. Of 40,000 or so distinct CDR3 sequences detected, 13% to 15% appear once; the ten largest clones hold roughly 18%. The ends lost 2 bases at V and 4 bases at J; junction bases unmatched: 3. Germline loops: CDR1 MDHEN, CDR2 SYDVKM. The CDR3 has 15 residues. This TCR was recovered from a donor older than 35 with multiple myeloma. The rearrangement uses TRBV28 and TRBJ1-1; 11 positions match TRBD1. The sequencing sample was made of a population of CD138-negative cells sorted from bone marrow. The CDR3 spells CASSLAGTGGTEAFF. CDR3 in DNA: TGTGCCAGCAGTTTAGCGGGGACAGGGGGCACTGAAGCTTTCTTT.